This T cell receptor (beta chain) is drawn from a study of blood T cell repertoires in COVID-19. Study information: Some COVID-19 samples were acute and others convalescent; all came from the United States, Italy and Spain. PBMCs, B-cell-depleted T cells, or T cells were the source of the cDNA or gDNA that made up the material.

This CDR3 region has 16 residues. Germline CDR1 and CDR2: SGHVS and FQNEAQ. V was pared by 1 base and J by 9 bases, with 7 bases of the junction left unmatched. The authors' processing: Quantification of nucleated cells was approximated via reference gene primer amplification. Generated by immunoSEQ multiplex PCR, the TCRdb table keeps only in-frame clones and is missing some. V, J and clone size were drawn from that table, and D and trimming were deduced from the DNA. The sample holds around 26,000 clones, almost 95% seen once. Material for sequencing was peripheral blood. The chain links TRBV7-8 to TRBJ2-1; 12 nucleotides align to TRBD2. This clonotype was sampled from a human donor in a cohort sampled during active COVID-19. CDR3 nucleotides: TGTGCCAGCAGCTTAGTCGCTAGCGGGGGGGTAGGTGAGCAGTTCTTC. This translates into CASSLVASGGVGEQFF.